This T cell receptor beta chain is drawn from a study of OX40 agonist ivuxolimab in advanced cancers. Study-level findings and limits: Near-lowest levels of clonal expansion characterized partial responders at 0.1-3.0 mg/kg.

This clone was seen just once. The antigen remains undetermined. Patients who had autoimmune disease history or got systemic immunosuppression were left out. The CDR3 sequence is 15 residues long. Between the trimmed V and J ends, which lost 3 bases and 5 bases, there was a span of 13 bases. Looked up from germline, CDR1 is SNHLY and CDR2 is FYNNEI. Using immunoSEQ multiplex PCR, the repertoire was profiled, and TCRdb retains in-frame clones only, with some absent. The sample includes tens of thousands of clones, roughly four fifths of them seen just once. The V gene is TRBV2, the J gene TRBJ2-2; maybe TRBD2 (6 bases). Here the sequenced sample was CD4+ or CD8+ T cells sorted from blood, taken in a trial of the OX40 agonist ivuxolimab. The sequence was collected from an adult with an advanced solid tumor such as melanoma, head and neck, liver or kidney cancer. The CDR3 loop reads CASSDGGIGTGELFF. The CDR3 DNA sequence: TGTGCCAGCAGTGATGGGGGGATCGGGACCGGGGAGCTGTTTTTT.